These 4 T cell receptor beta chains were sequenced from one sample in a study of a mutant IDH1 vaccine in newly diagnosed glioma. This sample's time point: baseline, week 1 (first vaccination visit). Treatment described: pre-vaccination baseline after standard-of-care therapy. Sequenced by immunoSEQ multiplex PCR; TCRdb stores in-frame clones only, minus some. Found here are about 100,000 clones, about 80% of them singletons; the top ten hold 7.5%. Here the sequenced sample was PBMCs, taken from a glioma patient treated with radiotherapy, temozolomide or both. Receptor source: a man aged 40-49 years with glioma.

This clone was detected only once. CDR3 protein: CASSLGGARGTEAFF. CDR3 DNA: TGTGCCAGCAGCTTAGGGGGGGCGAGGGGAACTGAAGCTTTCTTT. The chain carries TRBV7-8 and TRBJ1-1; D is possibly TRBD1 (6 bases). In germline, CDR1 is SGHVS, CDR2 FQNEAQ. CDR3 size: 15 residues. V dropped 1 base and J dropped 5 bases, with 14 bases sitting between them.

V is TRBV6-1 and J is TRBJ2-1; 8 nucleotides align to TRBD1. Germline CDR1 is MNHNS and CDR2 is SASEGT. The V and J ends lost 4 bases and 0 bases, in that order; junction bases with no gene match: 5. This CDR3 is 16 amino acids long. The CDR3 spells CASSGIRGLSYNEQFF. The CDR3 bases are TGTGCCAGCAGTGGTATCAGGGGGCTCTCCTACAATGAGCAGTTCTTC.

This clone was observed a handful of times. This rearrangement joins TRBV29-1 to TRBJ1-5; D might be TRBD1 (6 bases). The V and J ends lost 0 bases and 3 bases respectively, with 6 bases between them. Germline assignment: CDR1 SQVTM and CDR2 ANQGSEA. The length of the CDR3 is 13 residues. The CDR3 reads CSVEEGANQPQHF. The CDR3, as DNA: TGCAGCGTTGAAGAGGGGGCCAATCAGCCCCAGCATTTT.

The chain uses TRBV7-9 and TRBJ1-4, with D uncertain. The germline V gene encodes CDR1 SEHNR and CDR2 FQNEAQ (reference sequence). The CDR3 consists of 15 residues. V lost 0 bases to trimming and J lost 4 bases, with 9 bases between them. CDR3 DNA sequence: TGTGCCAGCAGCTTAGCTACAGCTAATAATGAAAAACTGTTTTTT. It yields the protein CASSLATANNEKLFF.